Each of the 3 T cell receptor delta chains below was sequenced from the same sample in a study of delta chains in infants with herpesvirus infections. Gamma-chain- and delta-chain-specific primers converted PBMC RNA into TCR cDNA. TCRdb called clones from the RT-PCR reads again using CATT. In the table there are roughly 2,600 delta-chain clones, 30% to 40% of which are singletons. The specimen comprised peripheral blood, sampled at time point 4 of longitudinal follow-up. The receptors stem from a human donor who was a Ugandan infant, either HIV-exposed or HIV-unexposed (not recorded which).

This clone is medium-sized in the sample. At the DNA level, this CDR3 is encoded by other sequences in the same sample as well. DNA for the CDR3: TGTGCCTGTGACGGCCTCCTACCCCGTTCAACTGGGGGATACGAGGGGACCGATAAACTCATCTTT. Amino acids: CACDGLLPRSTGGYEGTDKLIF. The V and J genes are TRDV2 and TRDJ1; 13 bases are a match to TRDD3. The J segment lost 2 bases and the V segment lost 3 bases, leaving 23 bases of the junction unmatched. The CDR3 length is 22 residues. CDR1 is GEAIGNYY, CDR2 EKD, per germline.

As regards this clone: The same CDR3 arises from other DNA sequences in this sample as well. This chain uses TRDV2 with TRDJ3, with 8 nucleotides matching TRDD3. The CDR3 has 18 residues. Trimming cost V 0 bases and J 0 bases; bases outside gene matches: 3. Germline CDR1 reads GEAIGNYY; CDR2 reads EKD. The CDR3 is CACDTGWGSSWDTRQMFF. The CDR3 DNA follows: TGTGCCTGTGACACCGGCTGGGGGAGCTCCTGGGACACCCGACAGATGTTTTTC.

This clone ranks as medium-sized (0.01 to 0.1%). J is TRDJ1 and V is TRDV2, with 10 bases identical to TRDD3. Germline V gene data show CDR1 as GEAIGNYY and CDR2 as EKD. J gave up 1 base and V 3 bases, and 13 bases lay outside the gene matches. The CDR3 is made up of 18 amino acids. DNA for the CDR3: TGTGCCTGTGACGGGCTCCTTCGGGGGATACGTTTCACCGATAAACTCATCTTT. Protein: CACDGLLRGIRFTDKLIF.